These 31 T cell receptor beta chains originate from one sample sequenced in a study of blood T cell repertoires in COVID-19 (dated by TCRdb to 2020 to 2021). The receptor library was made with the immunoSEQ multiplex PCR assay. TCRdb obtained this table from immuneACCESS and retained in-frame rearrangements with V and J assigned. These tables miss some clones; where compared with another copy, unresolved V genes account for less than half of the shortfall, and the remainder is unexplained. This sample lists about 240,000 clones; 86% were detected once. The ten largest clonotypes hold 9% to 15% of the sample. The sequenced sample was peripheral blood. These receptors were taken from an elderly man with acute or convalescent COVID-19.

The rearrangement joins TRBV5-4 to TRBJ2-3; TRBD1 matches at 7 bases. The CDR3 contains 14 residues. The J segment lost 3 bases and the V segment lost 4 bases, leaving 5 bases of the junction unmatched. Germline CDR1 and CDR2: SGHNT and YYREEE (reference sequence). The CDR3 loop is CASSPDRVTDTQYF. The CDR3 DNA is TGTGCCAGCAGCCCCGACAGGGTGACAGATACGCAGTATTTT. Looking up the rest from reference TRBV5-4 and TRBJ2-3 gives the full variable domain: ETGVTQSPTHLIKTRGQQVTLRCSSQSGHNTVSWYQQALGQGPQFIFQYYREEENGRGNFPPRFSGLQFPNYSSELNVNALELDDSALYLCASSPDRVTDTQYFGPGTRLTVL.

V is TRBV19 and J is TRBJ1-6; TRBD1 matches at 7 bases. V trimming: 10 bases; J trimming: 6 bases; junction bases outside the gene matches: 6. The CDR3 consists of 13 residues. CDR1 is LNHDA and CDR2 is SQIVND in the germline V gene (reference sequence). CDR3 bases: TGTGCCACCAGACAGGGAAGTAATTCACCCCTCCACTTT. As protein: CATRQGSNSPLHF.

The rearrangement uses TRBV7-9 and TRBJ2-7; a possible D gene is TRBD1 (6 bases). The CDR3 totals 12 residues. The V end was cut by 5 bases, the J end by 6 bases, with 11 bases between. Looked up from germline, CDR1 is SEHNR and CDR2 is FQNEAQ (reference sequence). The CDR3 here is CASSQTGIEQYF. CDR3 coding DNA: TGTGCCAGCAGCCAAACAGGGATCGAGCAGTACTTC.

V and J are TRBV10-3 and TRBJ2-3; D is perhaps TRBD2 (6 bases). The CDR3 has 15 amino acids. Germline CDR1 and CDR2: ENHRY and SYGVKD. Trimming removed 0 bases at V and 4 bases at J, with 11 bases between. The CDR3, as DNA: TGTGCCATCAGTGAGTCAGCGGGTTCCGCAGATACGCAGTATTTT. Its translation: CAISESAGSADTQYF.

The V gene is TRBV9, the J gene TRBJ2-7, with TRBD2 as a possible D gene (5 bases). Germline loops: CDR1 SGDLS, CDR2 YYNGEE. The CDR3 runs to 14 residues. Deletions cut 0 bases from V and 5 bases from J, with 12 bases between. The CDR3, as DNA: TGTGCCAGCAGCGTAGGCCCCCCGGAGGACGAGCAGTACTTC. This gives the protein CASSVGPPEDEQYF.

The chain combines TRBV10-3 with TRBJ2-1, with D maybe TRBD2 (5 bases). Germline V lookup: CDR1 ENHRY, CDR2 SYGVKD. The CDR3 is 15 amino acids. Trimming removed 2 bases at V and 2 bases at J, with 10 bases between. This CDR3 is CAISEKASPYNEQFF. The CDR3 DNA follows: TGTGCCATCAGTGAGAAGGCTAGCCCCTACAATGAGCAGTTCTTC.

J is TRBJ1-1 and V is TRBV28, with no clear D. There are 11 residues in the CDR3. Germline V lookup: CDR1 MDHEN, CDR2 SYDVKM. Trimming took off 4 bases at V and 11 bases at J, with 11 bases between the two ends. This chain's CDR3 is CASSSARRAFF. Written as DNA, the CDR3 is TGTGCCAGCAGTTCCGCACGCAGGGCTTTCTTT.

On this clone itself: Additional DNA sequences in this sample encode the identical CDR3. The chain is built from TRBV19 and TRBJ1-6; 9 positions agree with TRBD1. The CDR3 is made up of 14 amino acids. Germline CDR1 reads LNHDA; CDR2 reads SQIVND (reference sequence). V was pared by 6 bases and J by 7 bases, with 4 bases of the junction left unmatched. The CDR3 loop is CASSRGQGNSPLHF. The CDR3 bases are TGTGCCAGTAGCCGCGGACAGGGGAATTCACCCCTCCACTTT.

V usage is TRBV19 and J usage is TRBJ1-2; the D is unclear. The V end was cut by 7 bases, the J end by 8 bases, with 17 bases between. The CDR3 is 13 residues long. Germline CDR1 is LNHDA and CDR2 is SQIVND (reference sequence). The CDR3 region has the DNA TGTGCCAGTACCGAGGGAGCGCCCTACGGCTACACCTTC. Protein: CASTEGAPYGYTF.

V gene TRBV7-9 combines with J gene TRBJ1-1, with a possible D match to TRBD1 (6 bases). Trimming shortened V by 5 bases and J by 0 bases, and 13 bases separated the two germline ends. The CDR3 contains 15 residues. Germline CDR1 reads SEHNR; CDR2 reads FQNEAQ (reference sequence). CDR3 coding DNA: TGTGCCAGCAGCCAACAAGGGACAATGAACACTGAAGCTTTCTTT. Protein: CASSQQGTMNTEAFF.

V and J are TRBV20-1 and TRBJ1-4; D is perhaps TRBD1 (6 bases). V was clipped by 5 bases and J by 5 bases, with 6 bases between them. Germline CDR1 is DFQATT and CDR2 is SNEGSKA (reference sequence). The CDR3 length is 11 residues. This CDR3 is CSAGTNEKLFF. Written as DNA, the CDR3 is TGCAGTGCTGGGACAAATGAAAAACTGTTTTTT.

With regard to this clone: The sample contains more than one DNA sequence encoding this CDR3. The CDR3 DNA follows: TGTGCCAGCAGTCTCGGACAGGGGGGAGAAAAACTGTTTTTT. Translation: CASSLGQGGEKLFF. This chain links TRBV28 with TRBJ1-4; 10 nucleotides agree with TRBD1. The J segment lost 8 bases and the V segment lost 5 bases, leaving 5 bases of the junction unmatched. The CDR3 extends over 14 amino acids. From germline, CDR1 is MDHEN and CDR2 SYDVKM. The variable domain in full, completed from reference TRBV28 and TRBJ1-4, reads DVKVTQSSRYLVKRTGEKVFLECVQDMDHENMFWYRQDPGLGLRLIYFSYDVKMKEKGDIPEGYSVSREKKERFSLILESASTNQTSMYLCASSLGQGGEKLFFGSGTQLSVL.

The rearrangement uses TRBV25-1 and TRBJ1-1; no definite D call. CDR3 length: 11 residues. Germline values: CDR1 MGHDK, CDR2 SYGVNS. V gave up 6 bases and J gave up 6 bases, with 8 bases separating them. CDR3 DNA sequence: TGTGCCAGCAGCAGGAATTCTGAAGCTTTCTTT. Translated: CASSRNSEAFF.

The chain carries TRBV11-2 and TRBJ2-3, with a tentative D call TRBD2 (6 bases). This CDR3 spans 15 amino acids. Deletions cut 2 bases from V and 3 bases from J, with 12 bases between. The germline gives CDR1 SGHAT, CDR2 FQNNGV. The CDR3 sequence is CASSLRRGQTDTQYF. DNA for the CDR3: TGTGCCAGCAGCTTAAGGAGGGGCCAGACAGATACGCAGTATTTT.

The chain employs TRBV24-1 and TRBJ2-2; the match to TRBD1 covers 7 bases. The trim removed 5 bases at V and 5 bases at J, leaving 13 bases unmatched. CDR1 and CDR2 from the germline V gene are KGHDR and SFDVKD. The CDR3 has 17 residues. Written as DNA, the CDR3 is TGTGCCACCAGTGGCTCCCGGCAGGGGGTTCAGACCGGGGAGCTGTTTTTT. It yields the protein CATSGSRQGVQTGELFF.

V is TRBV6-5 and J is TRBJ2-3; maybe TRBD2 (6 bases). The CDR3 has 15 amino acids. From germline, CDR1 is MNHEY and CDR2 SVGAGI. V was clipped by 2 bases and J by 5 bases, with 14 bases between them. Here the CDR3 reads CASSYRRARGDTQYF. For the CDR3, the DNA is TGTGCCAGCAGTTACCGGCGGGCGCGGGGAGATACGCAGTATTTT.

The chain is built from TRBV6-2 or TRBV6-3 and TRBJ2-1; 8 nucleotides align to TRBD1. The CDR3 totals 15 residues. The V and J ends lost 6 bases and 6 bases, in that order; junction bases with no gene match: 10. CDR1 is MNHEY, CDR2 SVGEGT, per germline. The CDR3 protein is CASSPGQGARNEQFF. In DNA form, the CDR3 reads TGTGCCAGCAGCCCGGGGCAGGGGGCGCGCAATGAGCAGTTCTTC.

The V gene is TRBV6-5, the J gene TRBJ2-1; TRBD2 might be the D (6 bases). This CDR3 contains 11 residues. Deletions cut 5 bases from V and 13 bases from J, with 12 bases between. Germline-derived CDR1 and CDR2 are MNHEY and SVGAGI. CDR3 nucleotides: TGTGCCAGCAGTAGGGGCGGGATTCAGTTCTTC. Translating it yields CASSRGGIQFF.

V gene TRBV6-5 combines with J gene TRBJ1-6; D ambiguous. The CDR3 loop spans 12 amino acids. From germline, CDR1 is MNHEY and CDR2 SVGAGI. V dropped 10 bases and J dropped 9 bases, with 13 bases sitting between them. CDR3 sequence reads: CATGWSGSPLHF. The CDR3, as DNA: TGTGCCACCGGGTGGTCGGGTTCACCCCTCCACTTT.

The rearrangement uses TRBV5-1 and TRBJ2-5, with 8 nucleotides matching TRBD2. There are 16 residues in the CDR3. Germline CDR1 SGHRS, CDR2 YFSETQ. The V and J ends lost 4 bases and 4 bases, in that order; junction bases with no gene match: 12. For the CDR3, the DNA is TGCGCCAGCAGCACGGGGGGGACCAACGGTGGAGAGACCCAGTACTTC. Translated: CASSTGGTNGGETQYF.

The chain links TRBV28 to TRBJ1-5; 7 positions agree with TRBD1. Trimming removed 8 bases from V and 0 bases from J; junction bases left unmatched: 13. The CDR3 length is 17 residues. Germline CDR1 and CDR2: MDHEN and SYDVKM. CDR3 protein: CASLLRITGVSNQPQHF. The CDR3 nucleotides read TGTGCCAGCCTTCTTCGGATTACAGGGGTTAGCAATCAGCCCCAGCATTTT. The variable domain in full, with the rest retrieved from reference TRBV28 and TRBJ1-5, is DVKVTQSSRYLVKRTGEKVFLECVQDMDHENMFWYRQDPGLGLRLIYFSYDVKMKEKGDIPEGYSVSREKKERFSLILESASTNQTSMYLCASLLRITGVSNQPQHFGDGTRLSIL.

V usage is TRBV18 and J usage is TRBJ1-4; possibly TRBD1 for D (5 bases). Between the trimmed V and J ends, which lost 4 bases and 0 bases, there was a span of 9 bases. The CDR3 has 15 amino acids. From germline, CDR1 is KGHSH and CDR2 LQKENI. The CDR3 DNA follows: TGTGCCAGCTCACGTGACAGAGCAACTAATGAAAAACTGTTTTTT. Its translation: CASSRDRATNEKLFF.

CDR3 amino acids: CASSLLGGPAEGTQYF. CDR3 DNA sequence: TGTGCCAGCAGCTTATTGGGGGGTCCCGCCGAGGGTACGCAGTATTTT. The chain uses TRBV7-6 and TRBJ2-3; TRBD2 might be the D (6 bases). The V gene lost 2 bases and the J gene lost 8 bases, with 20 bases spanning the gap. This CDR3 has 16 amino acids. In germline, CDR1 is SGHVS, CDR2 FNYEAQ.

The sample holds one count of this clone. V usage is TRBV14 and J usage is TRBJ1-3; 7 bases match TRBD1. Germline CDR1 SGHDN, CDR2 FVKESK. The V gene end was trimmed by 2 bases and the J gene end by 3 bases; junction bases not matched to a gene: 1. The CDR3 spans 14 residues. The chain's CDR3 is CASSQNRGGNTIYF. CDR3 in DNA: TGTGCCAGCAGCCAAAACAGGGGTGGAAACACCATATATTTT.

The CDR3 here is CATSREQGGTGNTIYF. CDR3 nucleotide sequence: TGTGCCACCAGCAGAGAACAGGGTGGGACGGGAAACACCATATATTTT. The chain couples TRBV15 to TRBJ1-3, with D possibly being TRBD1 (6 bases). The CDR3 covers 16 residues. V dropped 0 bases and J dropped 4 bases, with 13 bases sitting between them. CDR1 LNHNV and CDR2 YYDKDF come from the germline V gene (reference sequence).

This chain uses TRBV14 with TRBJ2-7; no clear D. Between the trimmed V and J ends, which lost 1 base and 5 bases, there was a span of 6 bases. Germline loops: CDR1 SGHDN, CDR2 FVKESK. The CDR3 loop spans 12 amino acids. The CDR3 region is CASSQVGDEQYF. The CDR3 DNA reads TGTGCCAGCAGCCAAGTCGGAGACGAGCAGTACTTC.

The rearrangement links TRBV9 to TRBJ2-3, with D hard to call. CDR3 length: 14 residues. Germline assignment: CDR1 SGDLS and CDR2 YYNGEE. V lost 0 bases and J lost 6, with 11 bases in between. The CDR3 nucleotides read TGTGCCAGCAGCGTAGGTGTCCCTCGGGATACGCAGTATTTT. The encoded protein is CASSVGVPRDTQYF.

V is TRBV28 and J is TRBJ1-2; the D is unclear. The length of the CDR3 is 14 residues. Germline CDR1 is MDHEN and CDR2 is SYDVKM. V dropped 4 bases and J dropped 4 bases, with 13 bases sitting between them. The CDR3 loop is CASSSGRRVYGYTF. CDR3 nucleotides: TGTGCCAGCAGTTCCGGACGGAGGGTCTATGGCTACACCTTC.

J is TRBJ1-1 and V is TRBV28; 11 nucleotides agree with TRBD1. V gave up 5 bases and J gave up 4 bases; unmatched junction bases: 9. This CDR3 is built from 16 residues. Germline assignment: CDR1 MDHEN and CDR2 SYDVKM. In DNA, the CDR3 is TGTGCCAGCAGTCTCGGGACAGGGGGAGGTGGCACTGAAGCTTTCTTT. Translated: CASSLGTGGGGTEAFF.

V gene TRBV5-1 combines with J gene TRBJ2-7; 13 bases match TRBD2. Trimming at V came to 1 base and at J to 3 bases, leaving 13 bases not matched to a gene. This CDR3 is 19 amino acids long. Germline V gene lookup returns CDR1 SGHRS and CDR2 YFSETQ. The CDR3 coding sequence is TGCGCCAGCAGCTTGCTAGGACTAGCGGGAGCGTCCATACGCTACGAGCAGTACTTC. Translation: CASSLLGLAGASIRYEQYF.

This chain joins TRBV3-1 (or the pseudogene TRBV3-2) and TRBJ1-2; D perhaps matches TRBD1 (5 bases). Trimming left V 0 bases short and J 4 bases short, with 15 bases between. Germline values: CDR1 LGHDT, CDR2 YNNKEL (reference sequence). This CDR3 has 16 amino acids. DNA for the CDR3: TGTGCCAGCAGCCAAGATATCAGCGGGACCTCCTATGGCTACACCTTC. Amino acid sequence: CASSQDISGTSYGYTF.